The rows below give T cell receptor beta chains drawn from one sample of a study of shared clonotypes between healthy human individuals. Here immunoSEQ multiplex PCR was the method, and the copy in TCRdb shows in-frame clones only, minus some. Here the sample spans fewer than 1.8 million clones, approximately 98.5% being singletons. What was sequenced was naive CD4+ T cells sorted from blood. Receptor source: a man between 25 and 39 years old in good health. Both conserved end residues are part of each CDR3. D genes are given only for firm matches.

V gene: TRBV29-1; D gene: TRBD1; CDR3 length: 13; J gene: TRBJ1-4; CDR3 protein: CSVVLVRGQELFF; CDR3 DNA: TGCAGCGTTGTATTGGTTCGGGGACAGGAACTGTTTTTT
V gene: TRBV5-1; D gene: NA; CDR3 length: 14; J gene: TRBJ2-2; CDR3 protein: CASSLLGGGGELFF; CDR3 DNA: TGCGCCAGCAGCCTTCTCGGGGGAGGCGGGGAGCTGTTTTTT
V gene: TRBV18; D gene: NA; CDR3 length: 14; J gene: TRBJ1-1; CDR3 protein: CASSPWALNTEAFF; CDR3 DNA: TGTGCCAGCTCACCCTGGGCGCTAAACACTGAAGCTTTCTTT
V gene: TRBV4-1; D gene: NA; CDR3 length: 15; J gene: TRBJ2-5; CDR3 protein: CASSQGGSIEETQYF; CDR3 DNA: TGCGCCAGCAGCCAAGGAGGATCGATCGAAGAGACCCAGTACTTC
V gene: TRBV6-6; D gene: NA; CDR3 length: 16; J gene: TRBJ1-5; CDR3 protein: CASSPRDRGSNQPQHF; CDR3 DNA: TGTGCCAGCAGCCCCCGCGATCGAGGGAGCAATCAGCCCCAGCATTTT
V gene: TRBV18; D gene: NA; CDR3 length: 14; J gene: TRBJ1-4; CDR3 protein: CASSPRQLQEKLFF; CDR3 DNA: TGTGCCAGCTCACCACGGCAATTACAAGAAAAACTGTTTTTT
V gene: TRBV5-6; D gene: TRBD2; CDR3 length: 14; J gene: TRBJ2-7; CDR3 protein: CASSRTSGMYEQYF; CDR3 DNA: TGTGCCAGCAGCCGGACTAGCGGGATGTACGAGCAGTACTTC
V gene: TRBV5-1; D gene: NA; CDR3 length: 14; J gene: TRBJ1-1; CDR3 protein: CASSFRESSSEAFF; CDR3 DNA: TGCGCCAGCAGCTTTCGGGAGTCGAGTTCTGAAGCTTTCTTT
V gene: TRBV29-1; D gene: TRBD2; CDR3 length: 12; J gene: TRBJ2-7; CDR3 protein: CSVGSGGYEQYF; CDR3 DNA: TGCAGCGTTGGTAGCGGGGGCTACGAGCAGTACTTC
V gene: TRBV5-1; D gene: TRBD2; CDR3 length: 16; J gene: TRBJ2-3; CDR3 protein: CASSEGLAGVTDTQYF; CDR3 DNA: TGCGCCAGCAGCGAGGGACTAGCGGGAGTGACAGATACGCAGTATTTT
V gene: TRBV25-1; D gene: NA; CDR3 length: 12; J gene: TRBJ2-5; CDR3 protein: CASSEYQETQYF; CDR3 DNA: TGTGCCAGCAGTGAATACCAAGAGACCCAGTACTTC
V gene: TRBV5-6; D gene: NA; CDR3 length: 16; J gene: TRBJ1-5; CDR3 protein: CASSTEQGLSNQPQHF; CDR3 DNA: TGTGCCAGCAGTACCGAACAGGGACTTAGCAATCAGCCCCAGCATTTT
V gene: TRBV12-5; D gene: NA; CDR3 length: 13; J gene: TRBJ2-2; CDR3 protein: CASGLKSTGELFF; CDR3 DNA: TGTGCTAGTGGTTTGAAGAGCACCGGGGAGCTGTTTTTT
V gene: TRBV28; D gene: NA; CDR3 length: 13; J gene: TRBJ2-3; CDR3 protein: CASSLVVPDTQYF; CDR3 DNA: TGTGCCAGCAGTTTGGTGGTCCCAGATACGCAGTATTTT